These 14 T cell receptor beta chains originate from one sample sequenced in a study of blood T cell repertoires in COVID-19. Sequenced by immunoSEQ multiplex PCR; TCRdb stores in-frame clones only, minus some. The sample lists a few hundred thousand clones, under 95% occurring once. The sequenced material came from PBMCs or T cells enriched from blood (not recorded which). These TCRs come from a woman aged 25 to 39 who had recovered from COVID-19.

This rearrangement joins TRBV28 to TRBJ1-2; 10 bases fit TRBD1. CDR1 and CDR2 from the germline V gene are MDHEN and SYDVKM. The CDR3 extends over 15 amino acids. Losses at the gene ends were 4 bases for V and 6 bases for J; bases not matched to a gene: 8. In DNA form, the CDR3 reads TGTGCCAGCAGTTCCTGGGGGACAGGGGTTCATGGCTACACCTTC. This codes for CASSSWGTGVHGYTF.

This rearrangement joins TRBV19 to TRBJ2-7, with D perhaps matching TRBD2 (6 bases). The CDR3 loop spans 14 amino acids. Germline loops: CDR1 LNHDA, CDR2 SQIVND (reference sequence). V was trimmed by 3 bases and J by 0 bases, leaving 9 bases between them. This CDR3 is CASSIQEGSYEQYF. CDR3 bases: TGTGCCAGTAGTATTCAGGAGGGCTCCTACGAGCAGTACTTC. Complete variable domain (other parts from reference TRBV19 and TRBJ2-7): DGGITQSPKYLFRKEGQNVTLSCEQNLNHDAMYWYRQDPGQGLRLIYYSQIVNDFQKGDIAEGYSVSREKKESFPLTVTSAQKNPTAFYLCASSIQEGSYEQYFGPGTRLTVT.

J is TRBJ1-1 and V is TRBV9; the D is unclear. CDR1 SGDLS and CDR2 YYNGEE come from the germline V gene. Trimming took off 4 bases at V and 0 bases at J, with 13 bases between the two ends. The CDR3 is 15 amino acids. Written as DNA, the CDR3 is TGTGCCAGCAGCCCCCGAGGGCGCATGAACACTGAAGCTTTCTTT. Translation: CASSPRGRMNTEAFF.

V gene TRBV18 combines with J gene TRBJ1-3; D call uncertain. There are 15 residues in the CDR3. Per germline, CDR1 KGHSH and CDR2 LQKENI. Trimming removed 3 bases at V and 3 bases at J, with 12 bases between. CDR3 loop: CASSPTRVGGNTIYF. The CDR3, as DNA: TGTGCCAGCTCACCGACACGCGTCGGTGGAAACACCATATATTTT.

The J gene is TRBJ2-3, the V gene TRBV19; tentative D call: TRBD2 (5 bases). With 7 bases removed from V and 1 base from J, the gap between germline ends came to 9 bases. Germline V CDR1 and CDR2: LNHDA, SQIVND (reference sequence). This CDR3 has 13 residues. The CDR3 here is CASKTGGTDTQYF. In DNA, the CDR3 is TGTGCCAGTAAAACCGGGGGCACAGATACGCAGTATTTT. The variable domain in full, completed from reference TRBV19 and TRBJ2-3, reads DGGITQSPKYLFRKEGQNVTLSCEQNLNHDAMYWYRQDPGQGLRLIYYSQIVNDFQKGDIAEGYSVSREKKESFPLTVTSAQKNPTAFYLCASKTGGTDTQYFGPGTRLTVL.

The J gene is TRBJ1-1, the V gene TRBV7-9; D ambiguous. The CDR3 sequence is 14 residues long. CDR1 and CDR2 (germline): SEHNR, FQNEAQ (reference sequence). The V gene lost 1 base and the J gene lost 0 bases, with 6 bases spanning the gap. This chain's CDR3 is CASSLGRMNTEAFF. CDR3 DNA: TGTGCCAGCAGCTTAGGGCGGATGAACACTGAAGCTTTCTTT.

J is TRBJ2-7 and V is TRBV27; 10 positions agree with TRBD1. CDR1 MNHEY and CDR2 SMNVEV come from the germline V gene (reference sequence). CDR3 length: 13 residues. V shed 4 bases and J 5 bases; nucleotides not matched to a gene: 2. As DNA, the CDR3 is TGTGCCAGCAGTTGGGGACAGGGGAACGAGCAGTACTTC. Amino acids: CASSWGQGNEQYF.

This clone was counted between two and nine times. The chain employs TRBV5-6 and TRBJ2-7; D call uncertain. This CDR3 is built from 16 residues. Germline V gene sequence: CDR1 SGHDT, CDR2 YYEEEE. V was cut by 3 bases and J by 0 bases, with 16 bases left in between. DNA of the CDR3: TGTGCCAGCAGCTCTTACCTTAGCTTGAGCTCCTACGAGCAGTACTTC. Its protein product is CASSSYLSLSSYEQYF.

CDR3 protein: CASSPLPGYDEQFF. CDR3 sequence (DNA): TGTGCCAGCTCACCACTCCCAGGGTACGATGAGCAGTTCTTC. J is TRBJ2-1 and V is TRBV18; D is perhaps TRBD1 (5 bases). Trimming removed 1 base at V and 8 bases at J, with 12 bases between. The V gene's germline CDR1 is KGHSH and CDR2 LQKENI. The CDR3 loop spans 14 amino acids.

A remark on this clone: The sample carries other DNA sequences with the same CDR3. The gene calls are TRBV5-4 and TRBJ1-4; perhaps TRBD1 as D (5 bases). V lost 1 base and J lost 7, with 11 bases in between. Per the germline V gene, CDR1 is SGHNT and CDR2 is YYREEE (reference sequence). The length of the CDR3 is 14 residues. The CDR3 sequence: CASSLTGGGEKLFF. As DNA, the CDR3 is TGTGCCAGCAGCTTGACAGGCGGCGGTGAAAAACTGTTTTTT. Full variable domain (missing parts from reference TRBV5-4 and TRBJ1-4): ETGVTQSPTHLIKTRGQQVTLRCSSQSGHNTVSWYQQALGQGPQFIFQYYREEENGRGNFPPRFSGLQFPNYSSELNVNALELDDSALYLCASSLTGGGEKLFFGSGTQLSVL.

Only a few counts were recorded for this clone. The chain employs TRBV7-3 and TRBJ1-5; D is unclear. The V end lost 3 bases, the J end lost 3 bases, and 6 bases lay between the germline ends. CDR3 length: 13 residues. CDR1 and CDR2 from the germline V gene are SGHTA and FQGTGA. The CDR3 region is CASSFLINQPQHF. The CDR3 region has the DNA TGTGCCAGCAGCTTTCTAATCAATCAGCCCCAGCATTTT.

The chain recombines TRBV6-4 with TRBJ2-1, with TRBD1 identical over 7 bases. The CDR3 totals 16 residues. J gave up 0 bases and V 4 bases, and 6 bases lay outside the gene matches. CDR1 MRHNA and CDR2 SNTAGT come from the germline V gene. CDR3 sequence: CASSADRVSSYNEQFF. In DNA form, the CDR3 reads TGTGCCAGCAGTGCCGACAGGGTAAGCTCCTACAATGAGCAGTTCTTC.

The chain carries TRBV27 and TRBJ2-1; 10 nucleotides match TRBD2. Germline CDR1 and CDR2: MNHEY and SMNVEV (reference sequence). CDR3 length: 15 residues. Trimming took 2 bases from V and 6 from J; bases not matched to a gene: 4. The CDR3 DNA is TGTGCCAGCAGTTTACTAGCGGGGGCCAGCAATGAGCAGTTCTTC. The encoded protein is CASSLLAGASNEQFF.

The chain combines TRBV19 with TRBJ1-4; D might be TRBD1 (5 bases). Trimming cost V 1 base and J 0 bases, with 9 bases left between them. CDR3 length: 16 amino acids. CDR1 LNHDA and CDR2 SQIVND come from the germline V gene (reference sequence). In DNA, the CDR3 is TGTGCCAGTAGTATAGTTGCAGGGACAACTAATGAAAAACTGTTTTTT. This translates into CASSIVAGTTNEKLFF.